The clone carrying this T cell receptor (beta chain) was seen just once. Mismatch with germline at one junction end may stem from a read error. The template was RNA from unsorted bulk tissue. This CDR3 is built from 19 residues. Germline CDR1 and CDR2: MGHRA and YSYEKL. TCRbeta libraries were built with three rounds of nested PCR, modified from ARM-PCR. TCRdb re-called the multiplex PCR reads with MiXCR, one entry per CDR3 protein. Among 65,000 to 90,000 distinct CDR3 sequences listed, around 85% were seen once. The sample originates from a study of tumor and adjacent non-tumor tissue in lung cancer. The rearrangement uses TRBV4-1 and TRBJ1-5; TRBD1 matches at 8 bases. This sequence was found in a woman between 50 and 59 years old with non-small cell lung cancer. The material sequenced was lung tumor tissue. CDR3: CANSSRQGILGYSNQPQHF. CDR3 nucleotide sequence: TGCGCCAACAGCTCTCGACAGGGGATATTGGGTTATAGCAATCAGCCCCAGCATTTT.